This T cell receptor (beta chain) appears in the sequencing data of a study of shared clonotypes between healthy human individuals. With 4 bases removed from V and 2 bases from J, the gap between germline ends came to 15 bases. Germline values: CDR1 SGDLS, CDR2 YYNGEE. This CDR3 has 15 residues. Genomic DNA from each subset was divided evenly over several immunoSEQ plates. The assay was immunoSEQ multiplex PCR, and TCRdb's table has in-frame clones only and misses some. The sample includes a few million clones, approximately 92% of them seen just once. CD45RO-negative CD8 cells positively selected for CCR7 made up the naive population, which excluded terminally differentiated effector memory CD45RA+ cells.

The V call is TRBV9, the J call TRBJ1-2, with TRBD1 as a possible D gene (5 bases). This sequence originates from a man aged 18 to 35 in good health. Some clones in this sample may be carry-over from other donors' samples. Sequences were obtained from naive CD8+ T cells from PBMCs. The CDR3 bases are TGTGCCAGCAGCCCGGAGGGGACCTCCAACTATGGCTACACCTTC. Translated: CASSPEGTSNYGYTF. Using reference TRBV9 and TRBJ1-2 for the parts outside the CDR3, the full variable domain is DSGVTQTPKHLITATGQRVTLRCSPRSGDLSVYWYQQSLDQGLQFLIQYYNGEERAKGNILERFSAQQFPDLHSELNLSSLELGDSALYFCASSPEGTSNYGYTFGSGTRLTVV.